A single sample is the source of the 12 T cell receptor beta chains below, sequenced in a study of blood T cell repertoires in COVID-19. Generated by immunoSEQ multiplex PCR, the TCRdb table keeps only in-frame clones and is missing some. The sample includes 35,000 to 50,000 clones, 70% to 90% seen only once; the top ten take more than 10%. The sequenced sample was peripheral blood. The receptors originated from a human donor in a cohort sampled during active COVID-19.

The chain recombines TRBV19 with TRBJ2-1, with 8 nucleotides matching TRBD1. Germline loops: CDR1 LNHDA, CDR2 SQIVND (reference sequence). With 0 bases clipped from V and 1 base from J, the junction kept 2 bases outside the gene matches. The CDR3 is made up of 16 amino acids. The chain's CDR3 is CASSIDRTGSYNEQFF. CDR3 bases: TGTGCCAGTAGTATAGACCGGACAGGGTCCTACAATGAGCAGTTCTTC.

The chain links TRBV6-6 to TRBJ1-6; maybe TRBD1 (6 bases). The CDR3 runs 15 residues. Germline V gene sequence: CDR1 MNHNY, CDR2 SVGAGI (reference sequence). Trimming took off 5 bases at V and 5 bases at J, with 13 bases between the two ends. This CDR3 is CASSTQGLHNSPLHF. CDR3 coding DNA: TGTGCCAGCAGTACACAGGGTTTGCATAATTCACCCCTCCACTTT.

This chain links TRBV27 with TRBJ1-4; the D is unclear. V was trimmed by 0 bases and J by 13 bases, leaving 30 bases between them. The germline gives CDR1 MNHEY, CDR2 SMNVEV (reference sequence). This CDR3 contains 19 residues. The CDR3 DNA follows: TGTGCCAGCAGTTTATCTAGGGTCCGGGAGCACGAAAAAGGGTGGAGACTGTTTTTT. Translation: CASSLSRVREHEKGWRLFF.

The rearrangement joins TRBV19 to TRBJ2-5; D may be TRBD2 (6 bases). V shed 5 bases and J shed 3 bases, with 10 bases lying between them. Germline V CDR1 and CDR2: LNHDA, SQIVND (reference sequence). The CDR3 extends over 13 amino acids. CDR3 amino acids: CASSQWGEETQYF. CDR3 DNA sequence: TGTGCCAGTAGTCAATGGGGGGAAGAGACCCAGTACTTC.

The chain is built from TRBV7-2 and TRBJ1-1; tentative D call: TRBD1 (6 bases). Trimming stripped 5 bases from V and 10 bases from J, with 17 bases between. The CDR3 consists of 13 residues. The V gene's germline CDR1 is SGHTA and CDR2 FQGNSA. The CDR3 DNA follows: TGTGCCAGCAGCCCGCAGCGAGGGGGTAGAGCTTTCTTT. It is translated as CASSPQRGGRAFF.

The chain is built from TRBV9 and TRBJ1-5; D is perhaps TRBD1 (5 bases). The CDR3 extends over 14 amino acids. CDR1 SGDLS and CDR2 YYNGEE come from the germline V gene. The V and J ends lost 0 bases and 6 bases respectively, with 10 bases between them. In DNA form, the CDR3 reads TGTGCCAGCAGCGTAGGGGGCGCGGTTCAGCCCCAGCATTTT. This codes for CASSVGGAVQPQHF.

The chain recombines TRBV28 with TRBJ2-7; 8 nucleotides line up with TRBD1. CDR3 length: 16 amino acids. The V gene end was trimmed by 5 bases and the J gene end by 3 bases; junction bases not matched to a gene: 12. Germline assignment: CDR1 MDHEN and CDR2 SYDVKM. Written as DNA, the CDR3 is TGTGCCAGCAGTCCCCCGACAGGGGCCTTCGGCTACGAGCAGTACTTC. Translation: CASSPPTGAFGYEQYF.

V usage is TRBV7-3 and J usage is TRBJ2-6, with D possibly matching TRBD1 (5 bases). Germline CDR1 SGHTA, CDR2 FQGTGA. The CDR3 has 15 residues. The V and J ends lost 5 bases and 0 bases respectively, with 8 bases between them. For the CDR3, the DNA is TGTGCCAGCAGCATCACAGGCTCTGGGGCCAACGTCCTGACTTTC. Its translation: CASSITGSGANVLTF.

The J gene is TRBJ1-6, the V gene TRBV7-8, with D tentatively TRBD1 (5 bases). CDR1 SGHVS and CDR2 FQNEAQ come from the germline V gene. With 5 bases removed from V and 9 bases from J, the gap between germline ends came to 20 bases. The CDR3 length is 16 residues. This CDR3 is CASSPGLAGNFSPLHF. The CDR3 DNA follows: TGTGCCAGCAGCCCCGGCTTAGCAGGGAATTTTTCACCCCTCCACTTT.

The chain recombines TRBV20-1 with TRBJ1-6; 7 bases are shared with TRBD1. CDR3 length equals 13 residues. The germline gives CDR1 DFQATT, CDR2 SNEGSKA (reference sequence). The V segment lost 3 bases and the J segment 10 bases; nucleotides outside the gene matches: 6. The CDR3 here is CSASLQGYSPLHF. CDR3 DNA sequence: TGCAGTGCTAGTCTACAGGGGTACTCACCCCTCCACTTT.

This clone was counted a few times. V and J are TRBV4-3 and TRBJ1-4; no clear D. This CDR3 contains 16 residues. In germline, CDR1 is LGHNA, CDR2 YSLEER. Trimming took off 4 bases at V and 3 bases at J, with 15 bases between the two ends. The CDR3, as DNA: TGCGCCAGCAGCCCATTCGGAGCGAGGGCTAATGAAAAACTGTTTTTT. It yields the protein CASSPFGARANEKLFF.

This chain uses TRBV18 with TRBJ2-7; 7 positions agree with TRBD2. CDR3 size: 13 residues. J gave up 6 bases and V 3 bases, and 5 bases lay outside the gene matches. CDR1 KGHSH and CDR2 LQKENI come from the germline V gene. As DNA, the CDR3 is TGTGCCAGCTCACCGGGGAGGGTGAGCGAGCAGTACTTC. The encoded protein is CASSPGRVSEQYF.